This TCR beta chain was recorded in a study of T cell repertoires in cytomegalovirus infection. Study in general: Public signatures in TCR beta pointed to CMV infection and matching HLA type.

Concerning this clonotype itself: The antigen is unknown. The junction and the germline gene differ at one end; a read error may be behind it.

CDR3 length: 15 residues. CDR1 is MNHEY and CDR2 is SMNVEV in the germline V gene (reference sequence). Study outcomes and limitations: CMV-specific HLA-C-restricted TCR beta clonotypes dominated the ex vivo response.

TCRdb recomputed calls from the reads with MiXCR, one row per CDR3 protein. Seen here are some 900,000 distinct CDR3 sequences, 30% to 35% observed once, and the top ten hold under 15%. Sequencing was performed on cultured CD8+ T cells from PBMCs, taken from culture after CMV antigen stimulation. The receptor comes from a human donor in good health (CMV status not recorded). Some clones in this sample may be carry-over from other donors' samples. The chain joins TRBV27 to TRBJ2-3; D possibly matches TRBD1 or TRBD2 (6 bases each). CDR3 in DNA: TGTGGCAGCAGTTTATCGGGGGCTAGCACAGATACGCAGTATTTT. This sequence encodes CGSSLSGASTDTQYF.